A single sample gave rise to the 22 T cell receptor beta chains below, sequenced in a study of blood T cell repertoires in COVID-19. The repertoire was sequenced with immunoSEQ multiplex PCR; TCRdb's copy has only in-frame clones and lacks some. Counted here are roughly 67,000 clones, around 85% occurring once; the ten biggest clones make up around 4.4%. The specimen was peripheral blood. The receptor source for this set is a man in his fifties or sixties with active COVID-19.

DNA for the CDR3: TGTGCCAGCAGTGACTCACCGGGAGGGGGGTACAATGAGCAGTTCTTC. Its translation: CASSDSPGGGYNEQFF. The chain combines TRBV6-4 with TRBJ2-1; 8 nucleotides agree with TRBD2. Unmatched junction bases numbered 5, after V lost 0 bases and J lost 4 bases. The CDR3 sequence is 16 residues long. In germline, CDR1 is MRHNA, CDR2 SNTAGT.

The chain has TRBV6-5 and TRBJ1-3, with TRBD1 matching 9 bases. CDR3 size: 15 residues. Germline values: CDR1 MNHEY, CDR2 SVGAGI. J gave up 7 bases and V 2 bases, and 6 bases lay outside the gene matches. CDR3 bases: TGTGCCAGCAGTTACCTACAGGGGGCCACGAACACCATATATTTT. It specifies CASSYLQGATNTIYF.

The chain couples TRBV5-1 to TRBJ1-1; 7 positions agree with TRBD1. The CDR3 sequence is 14 residues long. The V and J ends lost 4 bases and 1 base, in that order; junction bases with no gene match: 4. Germline-derived CDR1 and CDR2 are SGHRS and YFSETQ. The CDR3 here is CASSTGQRNTEAFF. CDR3 sequence (DNA): TGCGCCAGCAGCACGGGACAGCGGAACACTGAAGCTTTCTTT.

V is TRBV19 and J is TRBJ1-1; 11 nucleotides align to TRBD1. After removal of 6 bases from V and 8 bases from J, the junction contained 5 bases not matched to a gene. The CDR3 totals 13 residues. Germline V gene data show CDR1 as LNHDA and CDR2 as SQIVND (reference sequence). The CDR3 bases are TGTGCCAGTAGGATGGGACAGGGGGGAGAAGCTTTCTTT. Its protein is CASRMGQGGEAFF.

The chain links TRBV6-4 to TRBJ2-1, with a tentative D call TRBD1 (6 bases). Looked up from germline, CDR1 is MRHNA and CDR2 is SNTAGT. The CDR3 is 16 amino acids. The ends were cut back, 4 bases at V and 6 bases at J, with 19 bases in the middle. CDR3 region: CASSAVQGSGSNEQFF. CDR3 coding DNA: TGTGCCAGCAGTGCCGTACAGGGAAGTGGAAGCAATGAGCAGTTCTTC.

J is TRBJ1-1 and V is TRBV5-8; D might be TRBD1 (5 bases). The CDR3 totals 10 residues. Germline lookup yields CDR1 SGHTS and CDR2 YDEGEE. V was cut by 0 bases and J by 11 bases, with 5 bases left in between. DNA of the CDR3: TGTGCCAGCAGCTTGGGGGGCGCTTTCTTT. Its protein is CASSLGGAFF.

The chain employs TRBV7-3 and TRBJ2-1; D might be TRBD2 (6 bases). Trimming left V 4 bases short and J 7 bases short, with 11 bases between. Germline V lookup: CDR1 SGHTA, CDR2 FQGTGA. This CDR3 is built from 13 residues. CDR3 protein: CASSSGTLNEQFF. For the CDR3, the DNA is TGTGCCAGCAGCTCCGGGACTTTAAATGAGCAGTTCTTC.

The chain is built from TRBV6-6 and TRBJ2-5, with D possibly TRBD2 on 5 matching bases. CDR1 and CDR2 from the germline V gene are MNHNY and SVGAGI (reference sequence). V dropped 2 bases and J dropped 2 bases, with 12 bases sitting between them. The CDR3 consists of 15 residues. The CDR3 nucleotides read TGTGCCAGCAGTTACGCAGTTAGCGAGCAAGAGACCCAGTACTTC. Amino acid sequence: CASSYAVSEQETQYF.

This chain connects TRBV7-6 to TRBJ2-1; 10 bases are shared with TRBD2. With V trimmed by 8 bases and J by 4 bases, 8 bases remained unmatched. CDR3 length: 15 amino acids. CDR1 SGHVS and CDR2 FNYEAQ come from the germline V gene. The CDR3 here is CASGIAGGPYNEQFF. In DNA, the CDR3 is TGTGCCAGCGGGATAGCGGGGGGACCTTACAATGAGCAGTTCTTC.

This chain joins TRBV10-3 and TRBJ2-5; no clear D gene. V was pared by 5 bases and J by 5 bases, with 12 bases between. CDR1 and CDR2 from the germline V gene are ENHRY and SYGVKD. The CDR3 is 13 amino acids. DNA of the CDR3: TGTGCCATCAGTCAAGTCGTCGGGGAGACCCAGTACTTC. Its translation: CAISQVVGETQYF.

This clone was observed once. The chain uses TRBV11-3 and TRBJ1-1, with 8 bases lining up with TRBD1. Germline-derived CDR1 and CDR2 are SGHNT and YENEEA. This CDR3 comprises 14 residues. The J segment lost 1 base and the V segment lost 5 bases, leaving 3 bases of the junction unmatched. Here the CDR3 reads CASSLGQGNTEAFF. The CDR3, as DNA: TGTGCCAGCAGCCTTGGACAGGGGAACACTGAAGCTTTCTTT.

The chain couples TRBV15 to TRBJ1-2, with D unresolved. Germline V gives CDR1 LNHNV, CDR2 YYDKDF (reference sequence). Trimming cost V 3 bases and J 4 bases, with 15 bases left between them. CDR3 length: 15 residues. CDR3 region: CATSSDSGRGYGYTF. The CDR3 nucleotides read TGTGCCACCAGCAGCGACTCTGGTAGAGGCTATGGCTACACCTTC.

This chain uses TRBV7-2 with TRBJ2-5; D is undetermined. The V gene lost 5 bases and the J gene lost 7 bases, with 20 bases spanning the gap. CDR1 SGHTA and CDR2 FQGNSA come from the germline V gene. The CDR3 extends over 15 amino acids. The CDR3 protein is CASSVNLGSVGTQYF. The CDR3 DNA sequence: TGTGCCAGCAGCGTAAACCTAGGATCGGTGGGGACCCAGTACTTC.

The genes are TRBV9 and TRBJ2-1; 8 nucleotides agree with TRBD1. Trimming cost V 4 bases and J 7 bases; bases outside gene matches: 7. The CDR3 spans 14 residues. Germline-derived CDR1 and CDR2 are SGDLS and YYNGEE. The CDR3 here is CASSTSGTGNEQFF. CDR3 bases: TGTGCCAGCAGCACCTCCGGGACAGGTAATGAGCAGTTCTTC.

For the CDR3, the DNA is TGTGCCAGCAGCTTGACAGGGGACAGCCTAGGCAATGAGCAGTTCTTC. Protein: CASSLTGDSLGNEQFF. The genes are TRBV7-2 and TRBJ2-1; 8 positions match TRBD1. Trimming cost V 3 bases and J 6 bases; bases outside gene matches: 10. Germline CDR1 is SGHTA and CDR2 is FQGNSA. The CDR3 covers 16 residues.

This rearrangement joins TRBV18 to TRBJ2-6; D uncertain. The CDR3 totals 16 residues. V dropped 6 bases and J dropped 3 bases, with 15 bases sitting between them. The germline CDR1 and CDR2 sequences are KGHSH and LQKENI. The CDR3 region is CASSNLLRGGANVLTF. CDR3 nucleotides: TGTGCCAGCTCCAACCTACTCCGCGGTGGGGCCAACGTCCTGACTTTC.

The chain links TRBV21-1 to TRBJ2-7; TRBD1 is the table's D call and was not checked against the DNA. TRBV21-1 is marked as a pseudogene. This CDR3 has 16 residues. Written as DNA, the CDR3 is TGTGCCAGCAGCAAAGACAGGAAGTATGGCACCTACGAGCAGTACTTC. The encoded protein is CASSKDRKYGTYEQYF.

J is TRBJ1-1 and V is TRBV12-5; no clear D. CDR3 length: 12 residues. Trimming cost V 6 bases and J 3 bases, with 8 bases left between them. Germline-derived CDR1 and CDR2 are LGHNT and FRNRAP. This CDR3 reads CASGARDTEAFF. CDR3 nucleotides: TGTGCTAGTGGCGCGAGGGACACTGAAGCTTTCTTT.

The rearrangement joins TRBV28 to TRBJ2-5; 7 bases match TRBD1. This CDR3 contains 15 residues. J gave up 5 bases and V 5 bases, and 11 bases lay outside the gene matches. Per germline, CDR1 MDHEN and CDR2 SYDVKM. CDR3 protein: CASSPRQGEGETQYF. The DNA for the CDR3 is TGTGCCAGCAGTCCCAGACAGGGCGAGGGTGAGACCCAGTACTTC.

This clone showed up just once. The V call is TRBV7-2, the J call TRBJ1-5, with no clear D. V was trimmed by 5 bases and J by 7 bases, leaving 12 bases between them. In germline, CDR1 is SGHTA, CDR2 FQGNSA. The CDR3 has 13 amino acids. This CDR3 is CASSQGGGQPQHF. In DNA, the CDR3 is TGTGCCAGCAGCCAAGGTGGAGGGCAGCCCCAGCATTTT.

The chain has TRBV27 and TRBJ1-5; weak D call: TRBD1 (5 bases). Looked up from germline, CDR1 is MNHEY and CDR2 is SMNVEV (reference sequence). The V and J ends lost 6 bases and 6 bases respectively, with 18 bases between them. The CDR3 is 15 residues long. CDR3 in DNA: TGTGCCAGCAGCCCGGTCGGGGGTTTATTTCAGCCCCAGCATTTT. It translates to CASSPVGGLFQPQHF.

The chain links TRBV7-8 to TRBJ2-5; D perhaps matches TRBD2 (6 bases). V was shortened by 1 base and J by 1 base, with 16 bases between the two germline ends. This CDR3 has 17 residues. Germline CDR1 and CDR2: SGHVS and FQNEAQ. In DNA form, the CDR3 reads TGTGCCAGCAGCTTAGGGCTAGCGCGATACCTCCAAGAGACCCAGTACTTC. This gives the protein CASSLGLARYLQETQYF. The full variable domain, rest sourced from reference TRBV7-8 and TRBJ2-5, is GAGVSQSPRYKVAKRGQDVALRCDPISGHVSLFWYQQALGQGPEFLTYFQNEAQLDKSGLPSDRFFAERPEGSVSTLKIQRTQQEDSAVYLCASSLGLARYLQETQYFGPGTRLLVL.